The 6 T cell receptor beta chains below come from one sample, sequenced in a study of blood T cell repertoires in COVID-19. The repertoire was sequenced with immunoSEQ multiplex PCR; TCRdb's copy has only in-frame clones and lacks some. The sample holds over 15,000 clones, 65% to 90% seen once. Sequencing was carried out using peripheral blood. The receptors shown here come from a man older than 75 with active COVID-19.

This chain joins TRBV5-1 and TRBJ2-1; 10 bases align to TRBD2. J lost 5 bases, V lost 0 bases, and 2 bases had no gene match. There are 15 residues in the CDR3. Per the germline V gene, CDR1 is SGHRS and CDR2 is YFSETQ. The CDR3 region has the DNA TGCGCCAGCAGCTTGGTCGGACTAGCGGACAATGAGCAGTTCTTC. This codes for CASSLVGLADNEQFF.

The chain carries TRBV2 and TRBJ2-2, with 7 bases matching TRBD2. Trimming removed 6 bases from V and 6 bases from J; junction bases left unmatched: 7. The CDR3 loop spans 14 amino acids. Germline V lookup: CDR1 SNHLY, CDR2 FYNNEI. The CDR3 is CASSSWGGSGELFF. For the CDR3, the DNA is TGTGCCAGCAGCTCGTGGGGGGGATCCGGGGAGCTGTTTTTT.

J is TRBJ2-7 and V is TRBV4-1; 15 nucleotides agree with TRBD2. Germline lookup yields CDR1 MGHRA and CDR2 YSYEKL. V lost 4 bases, J lost 4 bases, and 2 bases stayed unmatched. The CDR3 extends over 15 amino acids. This CDR3 reads CASSPGLAGGYEQYF. CDR3 nucleotide sequence: TGCGCCAGCAGCCCGGGACTAGCGGGAGGATACGAGCAGTACTTC.

J is TRBJ2-1 and V is TRBV7-9; D unclear. Germline CDR1 is SEHNR and CDR2 is FQNEAQ (reference sequence). The CDR3 is 16 residues long. V was trimmed by 3 bases and J by 4 bases, leaving 16 bases between them. DNA of the CDR3: TGTGCCAGCAGCTTTATGCAGATAACCCCATACAATGAGCAGTTCTTC. Encoded protein: CASSFMQITPYNEQFF. The whole variable domain, remainder taken from reference TRBV7-9 and TRBJ2-1, is DTGVSQNPRHKITKRGQNVTFRCDPISEHNRLYWYRQTLGQGPEFLTYFQNEAQLEKSRLLSDRFSAERPKGSFSTLEIQRTEQGDSAMYLCASSFMQITPYNEQFFGPGTRLTVL.

CDR3 sequence (DNA): TGTGCCAGCAGTGAAGGGACTAGCGGGAGCGGAGAGACCCAGTACTTC. Amino acids: CASSEGTSGSGETQYF. This rearrangement joins TRBV6-1 to TRBJ2-5; 13 positions agree with TRBD2. Trimming removed 1 base from V and 4 bases from J; junction bases left unmatched: 3. The CDR3 is 16 amino acids. Germline CDR1 MNHNS, CDR2 SASEGT.

The gene calls are TRBV28 and TRBJ2-1; 10 bases match TRBD2. The CDR3 spans 16 residues. Germline-derived CDR1 and CDR2 are MDHEN and SYDVKM. V dropped 6 bases and J dropped 6; count of bases not matched to a gene: 11. For the CDR3, the DNA is TGTGCCAGCAGGGGTTGGAGCGGGAGGGCCGGCAATGAGCAGTTCTTC. Its protein product is CASRGWSGRAGNEQFF.